This record concerns one T cell receptor beta chain sequence. Germline V gives CDR1 SGHDT, CDR2 YYEEEE. V was shortened by 4 bases and J by 3 bases, with 11 bases between the two germline ends. The CDR3 length is 14 residues. This specimen comes from a study of cytomegalovirus exposure and HLA in healthy donors. PCR primers comprised 60 Vbeta and 13 Jbeta primers. Sequenced by immunoSEQ multiplex PCR; TCRdb stores in-frame clones only, minus some. The repertoire holds roughly 190,000 clones, with roughly 68% as singletons. The material sequenced was PBMCs. This TCR came from a woman aged 25 to 39 in good health and CMV-seronegative. This chain connects TRBV5-6 to TRBJ2-1, with D possibly TRBD2 on 5 matching bases. The CDR3 sequence is CASSLSADYNEQFF. CDR3 DNA: TGTGCCAGCAGCCTTTCAGCGGACTACAATGAGCAGTTCTTC.